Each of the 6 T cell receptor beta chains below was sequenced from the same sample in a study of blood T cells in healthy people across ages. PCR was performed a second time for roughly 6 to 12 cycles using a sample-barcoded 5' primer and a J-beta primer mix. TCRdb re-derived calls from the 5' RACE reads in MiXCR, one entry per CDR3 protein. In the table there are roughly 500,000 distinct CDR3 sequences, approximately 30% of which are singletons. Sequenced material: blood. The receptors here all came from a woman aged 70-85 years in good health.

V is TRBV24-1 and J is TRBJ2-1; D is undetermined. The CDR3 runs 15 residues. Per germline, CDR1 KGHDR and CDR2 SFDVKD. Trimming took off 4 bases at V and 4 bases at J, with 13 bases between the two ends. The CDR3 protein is CATSDPKADYNEQFF. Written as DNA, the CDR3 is TGTGCCACCAGTGACCCCAAGGCAGATTACAATGAGCAGTTCTTC.

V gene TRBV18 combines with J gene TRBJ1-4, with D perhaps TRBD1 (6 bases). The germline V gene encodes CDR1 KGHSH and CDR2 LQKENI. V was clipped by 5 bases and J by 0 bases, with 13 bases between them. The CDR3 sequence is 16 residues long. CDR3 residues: CASSEQGGATNEKLFF. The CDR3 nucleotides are TGTGCCAGCTCAGAACAGGGAGGAGCAACTAATGAAAAACTGTTTTTT.

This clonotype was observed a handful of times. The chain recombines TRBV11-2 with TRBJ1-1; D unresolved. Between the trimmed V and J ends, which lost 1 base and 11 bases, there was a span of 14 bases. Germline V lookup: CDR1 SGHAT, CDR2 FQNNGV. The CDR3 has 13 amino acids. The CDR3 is CASSLGDRLVAFF. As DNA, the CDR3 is TGTGCCAGCAGCTTAGGGGATCGGTTAGTGGCTTTCTTT.

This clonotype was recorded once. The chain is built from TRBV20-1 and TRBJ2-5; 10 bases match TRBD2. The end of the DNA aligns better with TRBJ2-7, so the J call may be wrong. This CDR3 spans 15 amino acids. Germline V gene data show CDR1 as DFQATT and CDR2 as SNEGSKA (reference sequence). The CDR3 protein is CSARDRRAGGLEQYF. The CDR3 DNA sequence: TGCAGTGCTAGAGATCGGCGAGCGGGGGGGCTCGAGCAGTACTTC.

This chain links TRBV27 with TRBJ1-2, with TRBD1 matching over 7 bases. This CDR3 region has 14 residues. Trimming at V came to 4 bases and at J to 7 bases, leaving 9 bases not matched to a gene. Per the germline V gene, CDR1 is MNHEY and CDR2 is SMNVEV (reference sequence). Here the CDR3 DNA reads TGTGCCAGCAGTTCGATGACAGGGAATGGTGGCTACACCTTC. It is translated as CASSSMTGNGGYTF.

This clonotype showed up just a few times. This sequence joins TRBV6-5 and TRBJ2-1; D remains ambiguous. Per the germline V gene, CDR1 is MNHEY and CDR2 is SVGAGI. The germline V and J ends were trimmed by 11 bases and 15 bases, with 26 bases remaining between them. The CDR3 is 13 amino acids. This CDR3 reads CAGWGSSNNFRFF. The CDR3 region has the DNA TGTGCCGGCTGGGGTTCGAGTAACAATTTTAGGTTCTTC.